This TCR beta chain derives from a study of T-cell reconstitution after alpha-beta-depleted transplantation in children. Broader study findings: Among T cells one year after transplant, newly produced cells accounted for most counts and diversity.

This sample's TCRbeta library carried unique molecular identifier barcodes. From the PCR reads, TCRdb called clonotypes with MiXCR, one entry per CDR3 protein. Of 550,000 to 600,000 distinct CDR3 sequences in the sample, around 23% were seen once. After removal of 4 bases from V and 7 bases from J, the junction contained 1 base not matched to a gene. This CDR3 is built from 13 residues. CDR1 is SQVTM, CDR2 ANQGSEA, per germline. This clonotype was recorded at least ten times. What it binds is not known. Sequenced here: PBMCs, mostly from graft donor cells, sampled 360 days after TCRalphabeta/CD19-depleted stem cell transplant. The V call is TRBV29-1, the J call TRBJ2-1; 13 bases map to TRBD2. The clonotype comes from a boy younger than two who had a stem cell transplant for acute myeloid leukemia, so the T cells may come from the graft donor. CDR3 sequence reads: CSVGTSGGNEQFF. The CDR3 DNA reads TGCAGCGTTGGGACTAGCGGGGGAAATGAGCAGTTCTTC.